Given below is one T cell receptor (beta chain) in context. Original processing methods: Amplified reference gene primers provided the basis for estimating nucleated cell counts. Only in-frame clones appear in the TCRdb table, and some are missing; sequencing was by immunoSEQ multiplex PCR. The DNA gave D and trimming, while V, J and clone size come from that table. Of 310,000 or so clones listed, more than 85% are singletons. This specimen belongs to a study of blood T cell repertoires in COVID-19. Study summary: T cells, B-cell-depleted T cells, or PBMCs supplied cDNA or gDNA.

V was clipped by 5 bases and J by 6 bases; unmatched bases: 20. In germline, CDR1 is SGHTA, CDR2 FQGNSA. This CDR3 region has 19 residues. Specimen: peripheral blood. The gene calls are TRBV7-2 and TRBJ2-1; TRBD1 matches at 9 bases. The source of this sequence is a man in his 70s with acute or convalescent COVID-19. The CDR3 DNA reads as TGTGCCAGCAGCCCTATACCCGATTACCGGGACAGGGCGTCCAATGAGCAGTTCTTC. This sequence encodes CASSPIPDYRDRASNEQFF.